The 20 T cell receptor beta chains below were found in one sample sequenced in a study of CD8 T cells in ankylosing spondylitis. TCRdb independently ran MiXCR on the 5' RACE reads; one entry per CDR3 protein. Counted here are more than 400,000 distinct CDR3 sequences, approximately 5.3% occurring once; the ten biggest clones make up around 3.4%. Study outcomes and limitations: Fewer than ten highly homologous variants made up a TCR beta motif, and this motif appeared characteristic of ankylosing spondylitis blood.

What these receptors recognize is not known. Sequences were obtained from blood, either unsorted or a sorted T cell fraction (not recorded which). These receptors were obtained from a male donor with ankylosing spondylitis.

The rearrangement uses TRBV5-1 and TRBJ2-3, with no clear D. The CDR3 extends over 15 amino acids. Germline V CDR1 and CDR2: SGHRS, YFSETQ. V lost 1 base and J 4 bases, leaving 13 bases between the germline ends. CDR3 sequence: CASSLMSLSADTQYF. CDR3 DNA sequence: TGCGCCAGCAGCTTGATGTCTCTTTCCGCAGATACGCAGTATTTT.

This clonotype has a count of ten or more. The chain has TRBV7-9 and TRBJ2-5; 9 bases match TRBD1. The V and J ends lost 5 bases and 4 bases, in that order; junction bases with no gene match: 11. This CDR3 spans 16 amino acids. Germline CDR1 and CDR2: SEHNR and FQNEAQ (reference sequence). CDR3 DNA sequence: TGTGCCAGCAGCCCCATACAGGGGGCGCGACGAGAGACCCAGTACTTC. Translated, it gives CASSPIQGARRETQYF.

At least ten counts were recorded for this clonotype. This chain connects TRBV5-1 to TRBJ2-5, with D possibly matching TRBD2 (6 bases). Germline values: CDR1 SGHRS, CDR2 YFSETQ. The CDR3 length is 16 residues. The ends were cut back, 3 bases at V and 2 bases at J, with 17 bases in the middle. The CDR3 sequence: CASSSGAAGRQETQYF. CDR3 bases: TGCGCCAGCAGCTCTGGGGCGGCGGGGAGACAAGAGACCCAGTACTTC. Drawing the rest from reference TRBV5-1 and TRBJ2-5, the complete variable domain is KAGVTQTPRYLIKTRGQQVTLSCSPISGHRSVSWYQQTPGQGLQFLFEYFSETQRNKGNFPGRFSGRQFSNSRSEMNVSTLELGDSALYLCASSSGAAGRQETQYFGPGTRLLVL.

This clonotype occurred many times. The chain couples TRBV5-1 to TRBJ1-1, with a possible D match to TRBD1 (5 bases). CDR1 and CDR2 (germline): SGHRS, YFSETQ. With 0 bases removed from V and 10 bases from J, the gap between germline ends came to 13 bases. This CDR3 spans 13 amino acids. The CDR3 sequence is CASSLGQGRAAFF. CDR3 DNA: TGCGCCAGCAGCTTGGGTCAGGGAAGAGCAGCTTTCTTT.

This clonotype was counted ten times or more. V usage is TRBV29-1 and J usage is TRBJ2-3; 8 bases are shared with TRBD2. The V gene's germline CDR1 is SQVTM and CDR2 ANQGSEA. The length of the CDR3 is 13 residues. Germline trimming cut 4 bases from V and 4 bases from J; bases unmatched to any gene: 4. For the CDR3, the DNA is TGCAGCGTTGGTGGCGGGAGGTCAGATACGCAGTATTTT. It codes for CSVGGGRSDTQYF.

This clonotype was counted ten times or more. This CDR3 reads CASSPPRGDRGVDNEQFF. DNA for the CDR3: TGTGCCAGCTCACCACCGCGGGGGGACAGGGGCGTCGACAATGAGCAGTTCTTC. This chain uses TRBV18 with TRBJ2-1; TRBD1 matches at 10 bases. The germline V gene encodes CDR1 KGHSH and CDR2 LQKENI. The CDR3 covers 18 residues. V lost 0 bases to trimming and J lost 5 bases; unmatched junction nucleotides: 10.

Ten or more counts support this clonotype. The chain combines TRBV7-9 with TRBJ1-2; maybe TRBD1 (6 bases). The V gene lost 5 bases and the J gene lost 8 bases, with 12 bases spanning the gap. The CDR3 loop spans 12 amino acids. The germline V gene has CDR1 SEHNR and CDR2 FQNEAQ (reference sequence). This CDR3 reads CASSTRTEGYTF. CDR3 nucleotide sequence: TGTGCCAGCAGCACCCGGACAGAAGGCTACACCTTC.

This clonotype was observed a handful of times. CDR3 DNA: TGTGCCAGCAGCTTAGCGGGCGGGGGCAGGGCTAACTATGGCTACACCTTC. Translated: CASSLAGGGRANYGYTF. This rearrangement joins TRBV7-2 to TRBJ1-2; possible D gene TRBD1, 6 bases. Germline V gives CDR1 SGHTA, CDR2 FQGNSA. The CDR3 spans 17 residues. V shed 0 bases and J shed 0 bases, with 14 bases lying between them.

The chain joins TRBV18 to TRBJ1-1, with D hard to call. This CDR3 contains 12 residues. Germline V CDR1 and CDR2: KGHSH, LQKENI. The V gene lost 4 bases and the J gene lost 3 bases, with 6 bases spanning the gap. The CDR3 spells CASSQTDTEAFF. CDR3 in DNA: TGTGCCAGCTCACAAACGGACACTGAAGCTTTCTTT.

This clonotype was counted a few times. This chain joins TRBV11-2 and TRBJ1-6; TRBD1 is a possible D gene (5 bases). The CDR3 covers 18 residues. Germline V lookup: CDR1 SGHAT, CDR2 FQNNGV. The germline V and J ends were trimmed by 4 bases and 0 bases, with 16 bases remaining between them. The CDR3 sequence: CASSSGTEFGSYNSPLHF. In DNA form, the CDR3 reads TGTGCCAGCAGCTCGGGGACGGAATTCGGCTCCTATAATTCACCCCTCCACTTT.

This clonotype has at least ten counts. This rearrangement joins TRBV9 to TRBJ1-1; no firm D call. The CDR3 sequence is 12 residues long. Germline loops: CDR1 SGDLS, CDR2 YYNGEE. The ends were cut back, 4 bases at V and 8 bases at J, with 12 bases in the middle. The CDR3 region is CASSPNWLEAFF. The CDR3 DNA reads TGTGCCAGCAGCCCGAACTGGTTAGAAGCTTTCTTT. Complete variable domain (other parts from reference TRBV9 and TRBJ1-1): DSGVTQTPKHLITATGQRVTLRCSPRSGDLSVYWYQQSLDQGLQFLIQYYNGEERAKGNILERFSAQQFPDLHSELNLSSLELGDSALYFCASSPNWLEAFFGQGTRLTVV.

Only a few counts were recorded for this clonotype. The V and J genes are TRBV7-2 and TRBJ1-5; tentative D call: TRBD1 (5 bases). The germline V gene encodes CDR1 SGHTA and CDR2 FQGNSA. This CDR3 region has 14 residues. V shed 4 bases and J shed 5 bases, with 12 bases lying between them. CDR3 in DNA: TGTGCCAGCAGCTGGGGGTTGGTGGATCAGCCCCAGCATTTT. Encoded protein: CASSWGLVDQPQHF.

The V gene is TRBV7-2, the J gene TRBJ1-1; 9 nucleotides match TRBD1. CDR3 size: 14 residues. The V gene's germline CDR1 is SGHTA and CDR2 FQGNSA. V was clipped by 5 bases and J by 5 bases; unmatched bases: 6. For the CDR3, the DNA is TGTGCCAGCAGCCAACAGGGGGCTATGACTGAAGCTTTCTTT. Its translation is CASSQQGAMTEAFF.

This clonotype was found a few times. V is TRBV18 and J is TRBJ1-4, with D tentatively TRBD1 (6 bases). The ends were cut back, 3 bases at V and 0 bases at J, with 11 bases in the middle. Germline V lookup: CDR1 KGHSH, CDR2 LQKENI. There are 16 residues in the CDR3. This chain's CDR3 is CASSPGQPATNEKLFF. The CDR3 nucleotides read TGTGCCAGCTCACCTGGACAGCCTGCAACTAATGAAAAACTGTTTTTT.

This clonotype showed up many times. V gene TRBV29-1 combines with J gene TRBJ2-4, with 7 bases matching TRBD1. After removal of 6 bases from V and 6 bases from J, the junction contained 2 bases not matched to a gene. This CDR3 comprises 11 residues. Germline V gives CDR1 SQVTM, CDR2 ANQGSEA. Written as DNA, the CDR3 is TGCAGCGTGGGACAGTTAAACATTCAGTACTTC. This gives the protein CSVGQLNIQYF.

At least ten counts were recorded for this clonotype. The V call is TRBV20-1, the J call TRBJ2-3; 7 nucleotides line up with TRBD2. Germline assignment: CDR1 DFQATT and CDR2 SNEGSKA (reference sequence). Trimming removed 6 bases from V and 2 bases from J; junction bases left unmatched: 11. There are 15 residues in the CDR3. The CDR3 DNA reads TGCAGTGCGGTTGGTGGAGCGGGAACCACAGATACGCAGTATTTT. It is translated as CSAVGGAGTTDTQYF.

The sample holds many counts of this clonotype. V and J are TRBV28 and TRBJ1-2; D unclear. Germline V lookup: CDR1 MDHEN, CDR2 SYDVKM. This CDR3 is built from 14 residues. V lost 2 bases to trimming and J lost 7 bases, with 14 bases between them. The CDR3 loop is CASSLNVGGSGYTF. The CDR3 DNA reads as TGTGCCAGCAGTTTAAACGTCGGTGGAAGTGGCTACACCTTC.

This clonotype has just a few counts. The CDR3 DNA sequence: TGTGCCAGCAGTAGAACCGGGACTAGCAGCTTCTACGAGCAGTACTTC. Its protein is CASSRTGTSSFYEQYF. The gene calls are TRBV6-1 and TRBJ2-7; TRBD2 matches at 9 bases. Germline lookup yields CDR1 MNHNS and CDR2 SASEGT. CDR3 length: 16 residues. The trim removed 5 bases at V and 3 bases at J, leaving 11 bases unmatched.

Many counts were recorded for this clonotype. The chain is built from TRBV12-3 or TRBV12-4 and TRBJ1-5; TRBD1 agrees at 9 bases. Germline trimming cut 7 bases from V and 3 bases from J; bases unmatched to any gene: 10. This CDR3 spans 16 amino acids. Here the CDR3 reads CASTFNGDRDNQPQHF. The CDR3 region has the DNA TGTGCCAGCACCTTTAATGGGGACAGGGACAATCAGCCCCAGCATTTT.

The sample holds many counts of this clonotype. The CDR3 loop reads CASSLVAGGNGEQFF. In DNA, the CDR3 is TGCGCCAGCAGCTTGGTTGCGGGGGGAAATGGTGAGCAGTTCTTC. This rearrangement joins TRBV5-1 to TRBJ2-1, with 8 nucleotides matching TRBD2. The J segment lost 9 bases and the V segment lost 0 bases, leaving 8 bases of the junction unmatched. The CDR3 runs to 15 residues. CDR1 is SGHRS, CDR2 YFSETQ, per germline.